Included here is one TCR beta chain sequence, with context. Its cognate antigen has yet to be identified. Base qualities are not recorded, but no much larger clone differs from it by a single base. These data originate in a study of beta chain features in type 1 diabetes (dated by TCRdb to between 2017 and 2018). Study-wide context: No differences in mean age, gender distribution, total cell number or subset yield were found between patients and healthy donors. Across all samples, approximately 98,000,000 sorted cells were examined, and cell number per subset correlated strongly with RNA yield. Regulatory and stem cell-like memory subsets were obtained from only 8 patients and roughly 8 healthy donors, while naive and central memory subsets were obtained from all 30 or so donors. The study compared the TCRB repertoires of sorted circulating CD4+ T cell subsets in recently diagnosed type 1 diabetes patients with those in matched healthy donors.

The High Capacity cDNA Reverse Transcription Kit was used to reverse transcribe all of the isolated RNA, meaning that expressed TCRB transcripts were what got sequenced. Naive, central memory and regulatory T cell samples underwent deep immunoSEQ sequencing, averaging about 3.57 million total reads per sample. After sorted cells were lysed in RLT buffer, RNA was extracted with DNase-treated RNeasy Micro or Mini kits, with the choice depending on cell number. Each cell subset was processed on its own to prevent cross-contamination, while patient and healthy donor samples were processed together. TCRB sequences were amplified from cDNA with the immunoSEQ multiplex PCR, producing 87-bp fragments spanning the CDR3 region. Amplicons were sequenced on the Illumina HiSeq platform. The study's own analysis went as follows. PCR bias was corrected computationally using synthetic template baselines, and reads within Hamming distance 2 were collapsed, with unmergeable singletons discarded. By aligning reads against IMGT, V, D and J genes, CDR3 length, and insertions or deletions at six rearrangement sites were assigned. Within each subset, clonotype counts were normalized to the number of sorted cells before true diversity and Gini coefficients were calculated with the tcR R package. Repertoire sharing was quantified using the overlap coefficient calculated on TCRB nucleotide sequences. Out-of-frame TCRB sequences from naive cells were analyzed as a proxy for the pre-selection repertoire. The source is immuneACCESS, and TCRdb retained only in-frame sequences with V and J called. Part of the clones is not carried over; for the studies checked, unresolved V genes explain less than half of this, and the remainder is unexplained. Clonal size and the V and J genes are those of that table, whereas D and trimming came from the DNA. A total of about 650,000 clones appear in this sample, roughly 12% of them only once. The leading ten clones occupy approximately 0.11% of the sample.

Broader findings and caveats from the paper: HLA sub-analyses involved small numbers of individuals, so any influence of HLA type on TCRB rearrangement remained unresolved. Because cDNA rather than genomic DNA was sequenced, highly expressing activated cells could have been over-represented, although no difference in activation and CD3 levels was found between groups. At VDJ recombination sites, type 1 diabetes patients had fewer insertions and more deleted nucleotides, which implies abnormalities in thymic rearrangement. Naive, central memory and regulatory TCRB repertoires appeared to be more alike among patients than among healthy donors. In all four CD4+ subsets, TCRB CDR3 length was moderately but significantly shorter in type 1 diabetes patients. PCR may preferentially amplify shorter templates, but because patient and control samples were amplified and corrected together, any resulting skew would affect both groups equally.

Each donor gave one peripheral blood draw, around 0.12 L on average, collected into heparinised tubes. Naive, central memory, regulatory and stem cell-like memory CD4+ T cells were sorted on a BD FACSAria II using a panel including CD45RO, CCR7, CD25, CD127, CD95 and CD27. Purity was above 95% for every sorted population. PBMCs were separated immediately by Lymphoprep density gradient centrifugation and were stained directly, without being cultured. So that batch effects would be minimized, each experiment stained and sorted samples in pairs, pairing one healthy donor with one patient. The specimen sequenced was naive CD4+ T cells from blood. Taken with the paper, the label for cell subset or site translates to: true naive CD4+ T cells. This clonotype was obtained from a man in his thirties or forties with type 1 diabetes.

The DNA sequence reads TGTGCCAGTAGTACCACGTCTGGAAACACCATATATTTT. Its product reads: CASSTTSGNTIYF. This chain is built from TRBV19 and TRBJ1-3, with the D segment identity uncertain. V is reduced by 4 bases and J by 1 base, leaving a spacing of 5 bases between them. Via the germline V gene (reference sequence), CDR1 is LNHDA and CDR2 SQIVND. Spanning cysteine to phenylalanine, the CDR3 consists of 13 amino acids. The sequence is cut down to CDR3 DNA, 39 bases in frame from base 1. When the CDR3 is completed using the reference TRBV19 and TRBJ1-3 genes on either side, the full variable domain is DGGITQSPKYLFRKEGQNVTLSCEQNLNHDAMYWYRQDPGQGLRLIYYSQIVNDFQKGDIAEGYSVSREKKESFPLTVTSAQKNPTAFYLCASSTTSGNTIYFGEGSWLTVV.